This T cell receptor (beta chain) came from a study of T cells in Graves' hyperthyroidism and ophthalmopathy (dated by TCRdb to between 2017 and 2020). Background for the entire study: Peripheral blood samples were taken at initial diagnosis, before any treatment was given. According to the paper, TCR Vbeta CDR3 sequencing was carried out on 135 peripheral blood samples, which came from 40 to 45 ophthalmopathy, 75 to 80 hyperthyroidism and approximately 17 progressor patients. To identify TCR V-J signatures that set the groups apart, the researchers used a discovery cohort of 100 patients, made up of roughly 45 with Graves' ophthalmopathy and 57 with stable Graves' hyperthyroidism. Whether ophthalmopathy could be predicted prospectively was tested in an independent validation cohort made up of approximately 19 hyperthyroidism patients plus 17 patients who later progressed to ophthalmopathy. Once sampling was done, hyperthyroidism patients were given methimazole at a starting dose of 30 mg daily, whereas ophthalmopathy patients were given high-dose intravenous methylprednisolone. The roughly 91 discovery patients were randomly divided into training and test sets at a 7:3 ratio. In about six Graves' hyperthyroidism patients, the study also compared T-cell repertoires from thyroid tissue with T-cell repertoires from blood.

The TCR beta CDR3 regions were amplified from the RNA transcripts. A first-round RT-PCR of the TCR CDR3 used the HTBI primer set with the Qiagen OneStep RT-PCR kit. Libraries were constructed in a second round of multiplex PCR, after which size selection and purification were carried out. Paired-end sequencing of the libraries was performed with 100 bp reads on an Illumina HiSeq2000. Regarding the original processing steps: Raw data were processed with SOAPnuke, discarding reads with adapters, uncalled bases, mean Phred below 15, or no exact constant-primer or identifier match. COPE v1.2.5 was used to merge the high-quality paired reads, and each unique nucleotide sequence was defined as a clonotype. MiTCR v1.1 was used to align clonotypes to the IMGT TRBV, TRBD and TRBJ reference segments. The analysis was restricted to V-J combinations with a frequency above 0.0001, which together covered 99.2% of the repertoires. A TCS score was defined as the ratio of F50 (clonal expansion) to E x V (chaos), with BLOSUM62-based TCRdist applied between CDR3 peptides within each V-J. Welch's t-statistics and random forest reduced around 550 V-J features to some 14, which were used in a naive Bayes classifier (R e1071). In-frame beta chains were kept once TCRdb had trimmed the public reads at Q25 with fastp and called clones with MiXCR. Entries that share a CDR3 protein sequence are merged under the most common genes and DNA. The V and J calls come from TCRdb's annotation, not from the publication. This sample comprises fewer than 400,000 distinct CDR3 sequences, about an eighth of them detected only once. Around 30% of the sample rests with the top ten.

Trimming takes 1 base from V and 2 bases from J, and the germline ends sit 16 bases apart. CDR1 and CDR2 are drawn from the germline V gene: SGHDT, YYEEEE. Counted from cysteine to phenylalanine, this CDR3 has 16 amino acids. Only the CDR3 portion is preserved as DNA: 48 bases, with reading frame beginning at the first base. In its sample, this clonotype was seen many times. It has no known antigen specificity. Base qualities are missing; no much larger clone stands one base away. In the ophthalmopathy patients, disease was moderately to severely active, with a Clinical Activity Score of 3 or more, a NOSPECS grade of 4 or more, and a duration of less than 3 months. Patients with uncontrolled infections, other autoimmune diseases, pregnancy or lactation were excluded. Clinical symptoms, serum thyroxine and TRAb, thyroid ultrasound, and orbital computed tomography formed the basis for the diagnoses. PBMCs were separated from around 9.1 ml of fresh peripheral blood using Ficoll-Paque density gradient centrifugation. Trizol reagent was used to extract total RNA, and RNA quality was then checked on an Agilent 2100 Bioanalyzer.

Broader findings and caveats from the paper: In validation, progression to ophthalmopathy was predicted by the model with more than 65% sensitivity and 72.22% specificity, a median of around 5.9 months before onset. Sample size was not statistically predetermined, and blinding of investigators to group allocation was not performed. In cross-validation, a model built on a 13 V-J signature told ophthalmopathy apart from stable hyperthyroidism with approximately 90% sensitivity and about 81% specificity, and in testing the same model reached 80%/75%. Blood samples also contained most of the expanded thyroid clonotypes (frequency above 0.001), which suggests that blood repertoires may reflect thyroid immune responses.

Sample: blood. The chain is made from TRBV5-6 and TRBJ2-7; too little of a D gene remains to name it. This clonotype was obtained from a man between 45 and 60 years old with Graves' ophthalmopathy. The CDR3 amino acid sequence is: CASSLPPGTLPYEQYF. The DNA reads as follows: TGTGCCAGCAGCTTGCCCCCAGGCACCCTCCCCTACGAGCAGTACTTC.